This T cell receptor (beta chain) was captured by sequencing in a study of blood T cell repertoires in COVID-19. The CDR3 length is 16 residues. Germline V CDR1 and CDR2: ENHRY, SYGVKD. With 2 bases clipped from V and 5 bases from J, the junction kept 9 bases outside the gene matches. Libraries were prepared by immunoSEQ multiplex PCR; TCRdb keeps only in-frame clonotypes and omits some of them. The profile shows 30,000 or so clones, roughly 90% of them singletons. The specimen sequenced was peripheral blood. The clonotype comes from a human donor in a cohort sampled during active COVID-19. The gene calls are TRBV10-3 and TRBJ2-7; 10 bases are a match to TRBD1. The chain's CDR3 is CAISELLRDRGHEQYF. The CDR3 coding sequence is TGTGCCATCAGTGAGCTTCTCCGGGACAGGGGCCACGAGCAGTACTTC.